These 28 T cell receptor beta chains share one sample of origin, sequenced in a study of shared clonotypes between healthy human individuals. Sequenced by immunoSEQ multiplex PCR; TCRdb stores in-frame clones only, minus some. The profile shows some 800,000 clones, nearly 95% of them singletons. The naive CD8 population came from CD45RO-negative cells selected for CCR7, without terminally differentiated effector memory CD45RA+ cells. The sample taken for sequencing was naive CD8+ T cells sorted from blood. Receptor source: a young man in good health.

Points on this clone: This CDR3 is also generated by other DNA sequences in the sample. CDR3 in DNA: TGTGCCACCAGCAGAGATCGGGGAAACTATGGCTACACCTTC. Its protein product is CATSRDRGNYGYTF. The chain uses TRBV15 and TRBJ1-2; the D is unclear. The CDR3 totals 14 residues. From germline, CDR1 is LNHNV and CDR2 YYDKDF (reference sequence). V lost 0 bases and J 2 bases, leaving 7 bases between the germline ends.

V is TRBV27 and J is TRBJ2-7; no reliable D call. The V end lost 2 bases, the J end lost 12 bases, and 14 bases lay between the germline ends. In germline, CDR1 is MNHEY, CDR2 SMNVEV (reference sequence). There are 12 residues in the CDR3. The CDR3: CASSLAPGFVYF. The CDR3 DNA follows: TGTGCCAGCAGTTTAGCCCCGGGTTTCGTGTACTTC.

The V call is TRBV2, the J call TRBJ2-2; TRBD2 is a possible D gene (6 bases). The CDR3 is made up of 13 amino acids. V was trimmed by 8 bases and J by 7 bases, leaving 14 bases between them. Looked up from germline, CDR1 is SNHLY and CDR2 is FYNNEI. CDR3 sequence: CASDGGIIGELFF. The CDR3 DNA reads as TGTGCCAGCGATGGAGGGATTATCGGGGAGCTGTTTTTT.

This chain connects TRBV2 to TRBJ2-1, with D possibly being TRBD1 or TRBD2 (6 bases each). V was clipped by 10 bases and J by 2 bases, with 12 bases between them. The germline CDR1 and CDR2 sequences are SNHLY and FYNNEI. The CDR3 runs 13 residues. The CDR3 bases are TGTGCCATCCCTGGGGGGCCCTACAATGAGCAGTTCTTC. Its translation is CAIPGGPYNEQFF.

The chain has TRBV7-6 and TRBJ2-1, with 10 bases fitting TRBD2. After removal of 3 bases from V and 7 bases from J, the junction contained 9 bases not matched to a gene. Germline values: CDR1 SGHVS, CDR2 FNYEAQ. The CDR3 spans 16 residues. CDR3 in amino acids: CASSFVASGRRNEQFF. CDR3 in DNA: TGTGCCAGCAGCTTCGTGGCTAGCGGGAGACGAAATGAGCAGTTCTTC.

The chain links TRBV6-5 to TRBJ2-7, with unresolved D. The CDR3 is 14 residues long. CDR1 and CDR2 (germline): MNHEY, SVGAGI. Trimming left V 0 bases short and J 5 bases short, with 11 bases between. The DNA for the CDR3 is TGTGCCAGCAGTTACTCTGGGTTTTCTGACGAGCAGTACTTC. Protein sequence: CASSYSGFSDEQYF.

The genes are TRBV7-8 and TRBJ2-1, with 9 bases lining up with TRBD1. Per the germline V gene, CDR1 is SGHVS and CDR2 is FQNEAQ. J gave up 3 bases and V 6 bases, and 3 bases lay outside the gene matches. CDR3 length equals 14 residues. The CDR3 sequence is CASRGQGGYNEQFF. CDR3 DNA: TGTGCCAGCAGGGGACAGGGCGGCTACAATGAGCAGTTCTTC. Full variable domain (remainder filled in from reference TRBV7-8 and TRBJ2-1): GAGVSQSPRYKVAKRGQDVALRCDPISGHVSLFWYQQALGQGPEFLTYFQNEAQLDKSGLPSDRFFAERPEGSVSTLKIQRTQQEDSAVYLCASRGQGGYNEQFFGPGTRLTVL.

This clone was seen just once. The rearrangement links TRBV25-1 to TRBJ2-1; TRBD1 matches 7 bases. Germline V gives CDR1 MGHDK, CDR2 SYGVNS. The length of the CDR3 is 13 residues. The J segment lost 4 bases and the V segment lost 9 bases, leaving 6 bases of the junction unmatched. DNA for the CDR3: TGTGCCAGTAGACAGGGAACATACAATGAGCAGTTCTTC. It codes for CASRQGTYNEQFF.

This clone was observed many times. The chain employs TRBV5-6 and TRBJ2-7; 8 nucleotides match TRBD2. CDR3 length: 14 amino acids. V shed 7 bases and J 6 bases; nucleotides not matched to a gene: 12. Germline V gene data show CDR1 as SGHDT and CDR2 as YYEEEE. The CDR3 DNA follows: TGTGCCAGCGGATTAGGACTAGCAAGGGGCGAGCAGTACTTC. Its protein product is CASGLGLARGEQYF.

The V call is TRBV5-5, the J call TRBJ1-1; tentatively, D is TRBD1 (5 bases). CDR1 is SGHKS, CDR2 YYEKEE, per germline (reference sequence). The CDR3 contains 11 residues. Trimming took off 7 bases at V and 8 bases at J, with 12 bases between the two ends. DNA of the CDR3: TGTGCCAGCCCGGGGGGAACCGAAGCTTTCTTT. Amino acid sequence: CASPGGTEAFF. Using reference TRBV5-5 and TRBJ1-1 for the parts outside the CDR3, the full variable domain is DAGVTQSPTHLIKTRGQQVTLRCSPISGHKSVSWYQQVLGQGPQFIFQYYEKEERGRGNFPDRFSARQFPNYSSELNVNALLLGDSALYLCASPGGTEAFFGQGTRLTVV.

This chain joins TRBV19 and TRBJ2-2; 9 nucleotides align to TRBD1. The V gene end was trimmed by 8 bases and the J gene end by 5 bases; junction bases not matched to a gene: 6. CDR1 LNHDA and CDR2 SQIVND come from the germline V gene (reference sequence). The CDR3 is made up of 14 amino acids. The CDR3 nucleotides read TGTGCCAGTGCCGGGACAGGGAGAACCGGGGAGCTGTTTTTT. As protein: CASAGTGRTGELFF.

The rearrangement joins TRBV2 to TRBJ1-5, with D possibly matching TRBD1 (6 bases). The germline V and J ends were trimmed by 6 bases and 5 bases, with 17 bases remaining between them. CDR1 and CDR2 from the germline V gene are SNHLY and FYNNEI. The CDR3 consists of 15 residues. CDR3 bases: TGTGCCAGCAGAAGCACAGGGAATGGGGATCAGCCCCAGCATTTT. Residues: CASRSTGNGDQPQHF.

The DNA of the CDR3 is TGTGCCAGCACCGAGGACAGCAACACAGATACGCAGTATTTT. Translated: CASTEDSNTDTQYF. V usage is TRBV27 and J usage is TRBJ2-3; D possibly corresponds to TRBD1 (6 bases). Germline V gene lookup returns CDR1 MNHEY and CDR2 SMNVEV (reference sequence). The ends were cut back, 7 bases at V and 2 bases at J, with 13 bases in the middle. This CDR3 comprises 14 residues.

The rearrangement joins TRBV15 to TRBJ1-2, with 8 positions matching TRBD1. Germline CDR1 LNHNV, CDR2 YYDKDF (reference sequence). The V gene end was trimmed by 0 bases and the J gene end by 6 bases; junction bases not matched to a gene: 6. The CDR3 runs to 15 residues. CDR3 region: CATSRDRTGWDGYTF. The CDR3 nucleotides read TGTGCCACCAGCAGAGACAGGACAGGGTGGGATGGCTACACCTTC.

The chain links TRBV19 to TRBJ2-1, with a possible D match to TRBD1 (6 bases). V gave up 1 base and J gave up 8 bases, with 15 bases separating them. The CDR3 extends over 15 amino acids. Germline CDR1 and CDR2: LNHDA and SQIVND (reference sequence). The CDR3 region has the DNA TGTGCCAGTAGTATAGTAGGGGGAGCCATCGATGAGCAGTTCTTC. Residues: CASSIVGGAIDEQFF. The whole variable domain, filled in from reference TRBV19 and TRBJ2-1, reads DGGITQSPKYLFRKEGQNVTLSCEQNLNHDAMYWYRQDPGQGLRLIYYSQIVNDFQKGDIAEGYSVSREKKESFPLTVTSAQKNPTAFYLCASSIVGGAIDEQFFGPGTRLTVL.

This clone showed up just once. The chain is built from TRBV5-6 and TRBJ2-7; TRBD1 is a possible D gene (5 bases). V dropped 4 bases and J dropped 2 bases, with 13 bases sitting between them. The CDR3 is 14 residues long. Germline V CDR1 and CDR2: SGHDT, YYEEEE. The CDR3 bases are TGTGCCAGCAGCAGTGAAACAGGCCCCTACGAGCAGTACTTC. It translates to CASSSETGPYEQYF.

The J gene is TRBJ2-5, the V gene TRBV5-5, with 8 bases identical to TRBD1. The CDR3 is 13 residues long. From germline, CDR1 is SGHKS and CDR2 YYEKEE (reference sequence). Unmatched junction bases numbered 1, after V lost 1 base and J lost 5 bases. CDR3 in amino acids: CASSLWTGETQYF. DNA for the CDR3: TGTGCCAGCAGCTTGTGGACAGGGGAGACCCAGTACTTC.

This chain uses TRBV11-2 with TRBJ2-7; no clear D gene. V was shortened by 6 bases and J by 2 bases, with 5 bases between the two germline ends. This CDR3 spans 11 amino acids. Germline V gives CDR1 SGHAT, CDR2 FQNNGV. The CDR3 nucleotides read TGTGCCAGCAGAAGCGCCTACGAGCAGTACTTC. Translating it yields CASRSAYEQYF.

The chain uses TRBV11-2 and TRBJ1-4; the D is unclear. The CDR3 has 14 amino acids. V was shortened by 7 bases and J by 4 bases, with 13 bases between the two germline ends. CDR1 and CDR2 (germline): SGHAT, FQNNGV. CDR3 nucleotides: TGTGCCAGCACCACGGGATCACTTAATGAAAAACTGTTTTTT. Translated: CASTTGSLNEKLFF.

This chain uses TRBV5-8 with TRBJ2-2, with TRBD1 matching over 7 bases. Germline V gives CDR1 SGHTS, CDR2 YDEGEE. This CDR3 region has 15 residues. The V and J ends lost 4 bases and 0 bases, in that order; junction bases with no gene match: 3. CDR3: CASSTGTANTGELFF. The CDR3 nucleotides are TGTGCCAGCAGCACAGGGACAGCGAACACCGGGGAGCTGTTTTTT.

This chain connects TRBV5-4 to TRBJ2-3; 8 bases match TRBD2. The CDR3 is 15 amino acids. Germline CDR1 reads SGHNT; CDR2 reads YYREEE (reference sequence). Trimming cost V 7 bases and J 4 bases; bases outside gene matches: 11. This CDR3 is CASRRYGRVSDTQYF. CDR3 coding DNA: TGTGCCAGCCGCCGGTACGGGAGGGTCTCAGATACGCAGTATTTT.

V usage is TRBV7-9 and J usage is TRBJ2-3; D gene unclear. V was shortened by 2 bases and J by 1 base, with 7 bases between the two germline ends. Germline CDR1 and CDR2: SEHNR and FQNEAQ (reference sequence). This CDR3 contains 14 residues. CDR3 loop: CASSLSYGTDTQYF. The CDR3 coding sequence is TGTGCCAGCAGCTTATCATACGGCACAGATACGCAGTATTTT.

This clone was recorded many times. The CDR3: CAWLQMSSEAFF. Written as DNA, the CDR3 is TGTGCCTGGCTTCAGATGTCTTCTGAAGCTTTCTTT. The chain links TRBV30 to TRBJ1-1; D not resolved. The CDR3 loop spans 12 amino acids. Germline V gene sequence: CDR1 GTSNPN, CDR2 SVGIG (reference sequence). V dropped 5 bases and J dropped 6 bases, with 13 bases sitting between them.

The gene calls are TRBV29-1 and TRBJ2-2; the D is unclear. CDR1 and CDR2 from the germline V gene are SQVTM and ANQGSEA. Trimming took 0 bases from V and 2 from J, leaving 13 bases between them. There are 16 residues in the CDR3. CDR3 in DNA: TGCAGCGTTGAAGATCTGTCGAGTACTAACACCGGGGAGCTGTTTTTT. It codes for CSVEDLSSTNTGELFF.

In its sample, this clone was seen many times. This chain joins TRBV7-9 and TRBJ1-5; perhaps TRBD1 as D (5 bases). V was trimmed by 3 bases and J by 5 bases, leaving 14 bases between them. This CDR3 contains 15 residues. Per germline, CDR1 SEHNR and CDR2 FQNEAQ (reference sequence). The DNA for the CDR3 is TGTGCCAGCAGCTTGGACGACAGAAACGATCAGCCCCAGCATTTT. Its protein is CASSLDDRNDQPQHF.

The gene calls are TRBV9 and TRBJ2-1, with TRBD2 matching over 9 bases. The J segment lost 2 bases and the V segment lost 6 bases, leaving 15 bases of the junction unmatched. The V gene's germline CDR1 is SGDLS and CDR2 YYNGEE. The CDR3 has 18 residues. DNA for the CDR3: TGTGCCAGCACCCCGCTGGCGGGAGGGCCCTCGGCCTACAATGAGCAGTTCTTC. Its protein is CASTPLAGGPSAYNEQFF.

J is TRBJ2-1 and V is TRBV5-1; TRBD2 agrees at 9 bases. There are 13 residues in the CDR3. Trimming took 7 bases from V and 8 from J; bases not matched to a gene: 7. CDR1 SGHRS and CDR2 YFSETQ come from the germline V gene. CDR3: CASQKAGGYEQFF. The CDR3 nucleotides read TGCGCCAGCCAAAAAGCGGGAGGCTATGAGCAGTTCTTC.

The chain uses TRBV27 and TRBJ2-3; no firm D call. From germline, CDR1 is MNHEY and CDR2 SMNVEV (reference sequence). The CDR3 runs 12 residues. V lost 3 bases to trimming and J lost 6 bases, with 7 bases between them. CDR3 bases: TGTGCCAGCAGTTTCCGGAGCGATACGCAGTATTTT. It codes for CASSFRSDTQYF.